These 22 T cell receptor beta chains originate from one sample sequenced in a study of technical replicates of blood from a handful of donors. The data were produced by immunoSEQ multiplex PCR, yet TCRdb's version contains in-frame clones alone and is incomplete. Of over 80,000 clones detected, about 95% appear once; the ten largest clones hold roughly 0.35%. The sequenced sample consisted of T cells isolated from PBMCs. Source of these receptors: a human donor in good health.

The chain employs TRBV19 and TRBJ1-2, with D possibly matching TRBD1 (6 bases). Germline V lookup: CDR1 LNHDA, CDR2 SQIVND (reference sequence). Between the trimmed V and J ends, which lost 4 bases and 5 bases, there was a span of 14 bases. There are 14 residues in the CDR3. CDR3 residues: CASSNSGDTYGYTF. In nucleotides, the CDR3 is TGTGCCAGTAGTAACTCAGGGGACACTTATGGCTACACCTTC.

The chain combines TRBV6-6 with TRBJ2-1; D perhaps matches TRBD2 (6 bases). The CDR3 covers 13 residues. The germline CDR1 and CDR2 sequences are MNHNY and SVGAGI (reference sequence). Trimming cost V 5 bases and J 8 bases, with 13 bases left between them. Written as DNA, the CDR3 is TGTGCCAGCAGTGCGCCGTGGGGGGATGAGCAGTTCTTC. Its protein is CASSAPWGDEQFF.

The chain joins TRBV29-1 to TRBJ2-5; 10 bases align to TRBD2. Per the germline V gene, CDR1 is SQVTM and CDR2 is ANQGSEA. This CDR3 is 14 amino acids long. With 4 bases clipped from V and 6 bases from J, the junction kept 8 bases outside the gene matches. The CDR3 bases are TGCAGCGTTGTGGCTAGCGGGAGCTCGAAGACCCAGTACTTC. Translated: CSVVASGSSKTQYF.

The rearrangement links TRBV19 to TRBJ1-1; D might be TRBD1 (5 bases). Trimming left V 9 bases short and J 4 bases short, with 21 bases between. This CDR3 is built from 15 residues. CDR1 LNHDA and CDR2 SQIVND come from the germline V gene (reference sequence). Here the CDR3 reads CASKMGGIAGTEAFF. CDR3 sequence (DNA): TGTGCCAGCAAAATGGGGGGGATTGCGGGCACTGAAGCTTTCTTT.

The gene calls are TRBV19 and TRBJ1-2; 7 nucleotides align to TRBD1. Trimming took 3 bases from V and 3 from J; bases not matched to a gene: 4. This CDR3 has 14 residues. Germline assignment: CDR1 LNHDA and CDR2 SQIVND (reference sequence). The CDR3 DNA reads TGTGCCAGTAGTATCCAAACAGGGGACTATGGCTACACCTTC. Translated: CASSIQTGDYGYTF.

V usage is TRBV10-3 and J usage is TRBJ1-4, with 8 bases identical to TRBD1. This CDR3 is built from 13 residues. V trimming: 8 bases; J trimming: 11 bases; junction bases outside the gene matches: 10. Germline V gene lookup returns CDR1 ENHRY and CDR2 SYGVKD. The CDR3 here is CAIALVAGGKLFF. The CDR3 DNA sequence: TGTGCCATCGCCCTCGTGGCAGGGGGCAAACTGTTTTTT.

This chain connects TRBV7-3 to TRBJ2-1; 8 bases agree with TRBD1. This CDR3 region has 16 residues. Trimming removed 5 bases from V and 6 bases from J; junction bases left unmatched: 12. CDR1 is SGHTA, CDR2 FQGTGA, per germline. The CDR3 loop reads CASSPSRSQGANEQFF. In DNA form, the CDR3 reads TGTGCCAGCAGCCCCTCTCGTAGCCAGGGGGCCAATGAGCAGTTCTTC.

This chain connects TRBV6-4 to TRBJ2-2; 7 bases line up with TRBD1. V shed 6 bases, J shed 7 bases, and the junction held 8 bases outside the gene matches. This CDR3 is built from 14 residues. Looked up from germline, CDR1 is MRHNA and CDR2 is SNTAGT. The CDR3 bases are TGTGCCAGCAGGGCCATGACAGGGATCGGGGAGCTGTTTTTT. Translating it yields CASRAMTGIGELFF.

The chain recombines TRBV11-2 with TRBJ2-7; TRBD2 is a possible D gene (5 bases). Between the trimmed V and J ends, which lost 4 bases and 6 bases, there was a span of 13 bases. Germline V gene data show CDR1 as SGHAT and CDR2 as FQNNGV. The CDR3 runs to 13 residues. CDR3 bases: TGTGCCAGCAGCTCCCCACTAGGCTCCGAGCAGTACTTC. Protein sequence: CASSSPLGSEQYF.

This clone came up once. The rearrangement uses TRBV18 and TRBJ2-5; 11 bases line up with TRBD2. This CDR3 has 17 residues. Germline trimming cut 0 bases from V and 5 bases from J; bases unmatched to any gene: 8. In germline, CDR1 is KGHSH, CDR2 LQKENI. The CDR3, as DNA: TGTGCCAGCTCACCACCTACAACTAGCGGGAGTAGGGAGACCCAGTACTTC. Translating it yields CASSPPTTSGSRETQYF.

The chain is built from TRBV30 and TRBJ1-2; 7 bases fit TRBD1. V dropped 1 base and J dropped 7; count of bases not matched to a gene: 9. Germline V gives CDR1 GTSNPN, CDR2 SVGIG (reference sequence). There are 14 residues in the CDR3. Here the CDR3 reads CAWSGPGTVGGYTF. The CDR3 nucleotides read TGTGCCTGGAGTGGCCCCGGGACAGTGGGTGGCTACACCTTC.

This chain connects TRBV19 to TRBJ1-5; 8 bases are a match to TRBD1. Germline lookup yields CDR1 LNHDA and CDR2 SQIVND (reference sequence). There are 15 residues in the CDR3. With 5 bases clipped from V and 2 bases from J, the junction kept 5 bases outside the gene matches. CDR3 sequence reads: CASSVDREGNQPQHF. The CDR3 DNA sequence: TGTGCCAGTAGTGTGGACAGGGAAGGCAATCAGCCCCAGCATTTT.

Written as DNA, the CDR3 is TGTGCCAGTATCCCAGGGAGGTACGAGCAGTACTTC. Its translation: CASIPGRYEQYF. The gene calls are TRBV19 and TRBJ2-7; D perhaps matches TRBD2 (6 bases). CDR3 length: 12 residues. The germline V gene has CDR1 LNHDA and CDR2 SQIVND (reference sequence). V was clipped by 7 bases and J by 4 bases, with 11 bases between them.

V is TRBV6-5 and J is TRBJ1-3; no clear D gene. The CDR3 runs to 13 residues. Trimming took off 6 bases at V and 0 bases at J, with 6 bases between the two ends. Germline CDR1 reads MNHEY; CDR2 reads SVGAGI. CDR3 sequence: CASRGSSGNTIYF. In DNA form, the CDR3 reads TGTGCCAGCAGGGGGAGCTCTGGAAACACCATATATTTT.

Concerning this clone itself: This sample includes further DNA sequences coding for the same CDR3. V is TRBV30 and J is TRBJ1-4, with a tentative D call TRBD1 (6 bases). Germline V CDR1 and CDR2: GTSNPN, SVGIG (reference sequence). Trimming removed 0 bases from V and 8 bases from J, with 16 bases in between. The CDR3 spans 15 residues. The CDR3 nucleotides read TGTGCCTGGAGTGTGGCGGCAGGGGTCAAAGAAAAACTGTTTTTT. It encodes CAWSVAAGVKEKLFF.

CDR3 loop: CASSLAINTEAFF. Here the CDR3 DNA reads TGTGCCAGCAGCTTGGCTATTAACACTGAAGCTTTCTTT. This rearrangement joins TRBV5-6 to TRBJ1-1; unclear D gene. Germline V gives CDR1 SGHDT, CDR2 YYEEEE. V was pared by 0 bases and J by 2 bases, with 5 bases between. The CDR3 totals 13 residues.

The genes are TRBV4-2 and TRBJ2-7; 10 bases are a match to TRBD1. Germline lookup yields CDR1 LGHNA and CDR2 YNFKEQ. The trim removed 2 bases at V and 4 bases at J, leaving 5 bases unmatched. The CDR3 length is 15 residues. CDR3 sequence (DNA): TGTGCCAGCAGCCAACCCGGGACAGGGGTTTACGAGCAGTACTTC. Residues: CASSQPGTGVYEQYF.

This chain's CDR3 is CASSWGLAGDLANTGELFF. As DNA, the CDR3 is TGTGCCAGCAGTTGGGGACTAGCGGGAGACCTCGCGAACACCGGGGAGCTGTTTTTT. The rearrangement joins TRBV27 to TRBJ2-2, with TRBD2 matching 14 bases. CDR1 is MNHEY, CDR2 SMNVEV, per germline (reference sequence). Unmatched junction bases numbered 7, after V lost 4 bases and J lost 0 bases. CDR3 size: 19 residues.

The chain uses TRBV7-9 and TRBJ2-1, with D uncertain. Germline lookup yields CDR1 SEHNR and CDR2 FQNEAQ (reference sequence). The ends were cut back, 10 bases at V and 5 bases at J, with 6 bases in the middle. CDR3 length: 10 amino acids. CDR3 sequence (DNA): TGTGCCATAGAAAACAATGAGCAGTTCTTC. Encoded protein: CAIENNEQFF.

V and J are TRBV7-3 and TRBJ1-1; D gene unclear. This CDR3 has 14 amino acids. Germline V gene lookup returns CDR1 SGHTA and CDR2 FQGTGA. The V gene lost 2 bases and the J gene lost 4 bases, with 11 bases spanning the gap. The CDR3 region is CASSLALRGTEAFF. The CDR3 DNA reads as TGTGCCAGCAGCTTAGCCCTCCGGGGCACTGAAGCTTTCTTT.

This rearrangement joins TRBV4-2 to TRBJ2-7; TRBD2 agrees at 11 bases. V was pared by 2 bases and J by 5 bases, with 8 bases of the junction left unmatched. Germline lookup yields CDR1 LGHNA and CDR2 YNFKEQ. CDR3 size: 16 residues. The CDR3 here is CASSQTLAGGPDEQYF. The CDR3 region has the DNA TGTGCCAGCAGCCAAACGTTAGCGGGAGGGCCTGACGAGCAGTACTTC.

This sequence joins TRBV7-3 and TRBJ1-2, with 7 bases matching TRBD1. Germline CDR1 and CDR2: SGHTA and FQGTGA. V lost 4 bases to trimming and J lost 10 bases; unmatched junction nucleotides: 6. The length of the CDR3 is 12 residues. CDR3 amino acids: CASSSTGLDYTF. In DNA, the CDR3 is TGTGCCAGCAGCTCGACAGGGCTTGACTACACCTTC. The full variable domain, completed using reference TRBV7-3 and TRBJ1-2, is GAGVSQTPSNKVTEKGKYVELRCDPISGHTALYWYRQSLGQGPEFLIYFQGTGAADDSGLPNDRFFAVRPEGSVSTLKIQRTERGDSAVYLCASSSTGLDYTFGSGTRLTVV.